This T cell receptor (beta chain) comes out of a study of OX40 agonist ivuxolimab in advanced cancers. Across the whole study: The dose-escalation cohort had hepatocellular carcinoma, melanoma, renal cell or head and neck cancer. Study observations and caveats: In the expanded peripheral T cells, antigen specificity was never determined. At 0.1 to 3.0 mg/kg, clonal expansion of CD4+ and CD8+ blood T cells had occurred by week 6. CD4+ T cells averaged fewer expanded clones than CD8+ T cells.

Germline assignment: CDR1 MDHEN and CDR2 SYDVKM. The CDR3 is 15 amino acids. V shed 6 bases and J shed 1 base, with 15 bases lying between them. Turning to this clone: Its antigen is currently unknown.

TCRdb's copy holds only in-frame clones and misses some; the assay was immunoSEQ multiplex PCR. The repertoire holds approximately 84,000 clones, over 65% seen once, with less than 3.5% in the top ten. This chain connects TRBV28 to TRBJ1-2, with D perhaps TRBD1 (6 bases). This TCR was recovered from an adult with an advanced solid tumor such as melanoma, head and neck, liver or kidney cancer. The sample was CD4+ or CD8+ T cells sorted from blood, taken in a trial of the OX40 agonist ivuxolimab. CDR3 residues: CASSQDGQINYGYTF. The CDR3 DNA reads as TGTGCCAGCAGCCAAGACGGACAGATTAACTATGGCTACACCTTC.